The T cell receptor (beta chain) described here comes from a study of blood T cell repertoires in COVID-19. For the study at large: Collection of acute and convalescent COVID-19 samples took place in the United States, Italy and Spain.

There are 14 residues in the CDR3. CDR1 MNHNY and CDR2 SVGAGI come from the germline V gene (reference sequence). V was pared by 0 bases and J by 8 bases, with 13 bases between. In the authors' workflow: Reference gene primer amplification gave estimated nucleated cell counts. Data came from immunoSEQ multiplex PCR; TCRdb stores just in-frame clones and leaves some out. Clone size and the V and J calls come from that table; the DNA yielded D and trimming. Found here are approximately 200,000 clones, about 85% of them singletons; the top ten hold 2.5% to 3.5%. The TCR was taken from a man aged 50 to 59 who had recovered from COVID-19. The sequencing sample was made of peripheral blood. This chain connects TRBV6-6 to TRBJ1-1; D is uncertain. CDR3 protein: CASSYSDNIGEAFF. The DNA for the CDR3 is TGTGCCAGCAGTTACTCAGACAATATAGGCGAAGCTTTCTTT.